A selection of T cell receptor beta chains follows, all from one sample in a study of early T cells in non-severe SARS-CoV-2 infection. MiXCR, applied by TCRdb to the 5' RACE reads, yields one record per CDR3 protein. This sample has about 64,000 distinct CDR3 sequences, with roughly 10% found just once. This sample comprised whole blood, obtained at baseline. The origin of the receptors is an adult who was a healthcare worker with PCR-confirmed SARS-CoV-2 infection or an uninfected control (not recorded which). Each CDR3 is given with its conserved first and last residue. Size is omitted from some rows. Given values are once, few, many or a class for expanded clones.

CDR3aa: CASSLKGNTIYF
v_gene: TRBV11-2
len: 12
abundance: -

CDR3aa: CASSLAYSSTDTQYF
v_gene: TRBV12-3/TRBV12-4
len: 15
abundance: -

CDR3aa: CASSFIAGGGNEQFF
v_gene: TRBV12-3/TRBV12-4
len: 15
abundance: -

CDR3aa: CSVGAGSPALEKLFF
v_gene: TRBV29-1
len: 15
abundance: -

CDR3aa: CASSQDSTKNYGYTF
v_gene: TRBV4-2
len: 15
abundance: -

CDR3aa: CASSKGQVNTEAFF
v_gene: TRBV5-1
len: 14
abundance: many

CDR3aa: CASRTGTSGYNEQFF
v_gene: TRBV5-1
len: 15
abundance: many

CDR3aa: CASSQTGDPGNTIYF
v_gene: TRBV12-3/TRBV12-4
len: 15
abundance: -

CDR3aa: CASTNMNTEAFF
v_gene: TRBV19
len: 12
abundance: many

CDR3aa: CASSGGTGWNGYTF
v_gene: TRBV11-2
len: 14
abundance: -

CDR3aa: CASSVETTGANVLTF
v_gene: TRBV6-1
len: 15
abundance: -

CDR3aa: CASSPGQQYNEQFF
v_gene: TRBV7-9
len: 14
abundance: -